The clone carrying this TCR beta chain has just a few counts. This could be a read error, since a much larger clone is one nucleotide away. V lost 3 bases, J lost 6 bases, and 9 bases lay in between. Germline V gene data show CDR1 as LNHDA and CDR2 as SQIVND (reference sequence). This CDR3 is built from 13 residues. The study amplified TCR beta CDR3 regions using RNA transcripts. RT-PCR with HTBI primers came first, then second-round multiplex PCR. TCRdb re-called the multiplex PCR reads with MiXCR, one entry per CDR3 protein. The data hold 500,000 to 600,000 distinct CDR3 sequences, with about 40% observed a single time. This sample was taken from a study of Graves' ophthalmopathy and Graves' hyperthyroidism.

The TCR originated in an adult man with Graves' hyperthyroidism. Material: peripheral blood or thyroid tissue (not recorded which). The rearrangement links TRBV19 to TRBJ1-5, with D possibly being TRBD1 (5 bases). The CDR3 loop is CASSMGRSQPQHF. CDR3 DNA: TGTGCCAGTAGTATGGGGCGCAGTCAGCCCCAGCATTTT.